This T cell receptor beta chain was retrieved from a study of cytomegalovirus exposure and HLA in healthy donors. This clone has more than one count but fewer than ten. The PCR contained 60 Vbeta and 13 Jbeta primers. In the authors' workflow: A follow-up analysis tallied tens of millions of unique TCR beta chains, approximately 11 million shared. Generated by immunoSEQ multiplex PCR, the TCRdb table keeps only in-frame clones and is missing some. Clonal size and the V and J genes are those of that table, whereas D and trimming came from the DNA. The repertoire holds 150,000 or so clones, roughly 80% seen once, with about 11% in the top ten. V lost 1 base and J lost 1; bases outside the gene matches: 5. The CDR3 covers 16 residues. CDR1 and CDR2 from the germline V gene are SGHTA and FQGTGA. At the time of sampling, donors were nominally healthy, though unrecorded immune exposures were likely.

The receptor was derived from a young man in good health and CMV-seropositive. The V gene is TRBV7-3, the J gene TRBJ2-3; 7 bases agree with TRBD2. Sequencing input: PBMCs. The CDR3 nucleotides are TGTGCCAGCAGCTTAAGCGGGAGTCGAGGCACAGATACGCAGTATTTT. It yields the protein CASSLSGSRGTDTQYF.